The 12 T cell receptor beta chains in this list originate from one sample, sequenced in a study of T cell responses to AZD1222 COVID-19 vaccine. Clones were sequenced by immunoSEQ multiplex PCR, and TCRdb holds only the in-frame ones, with some missing. The sample lists about 160,000 clones; around 94% were seen once. The sample in question was peripheral blood, obtained on day 0 of AZD1222 vaccination. The origin of the receptors is an adult in good health.

This sequence joins TRBV7-9 and TRBJ2-4; D call uncertain. V shed 1 base and J shed 6 bases, with 4 bases lying between them. There are 12 residues in the CDR3. CDR1 and CDR2 from the germline V gene are SEHNR and FQNEAQ (reference sequence). The CDR3: CASSLDLNIQYF. The DNA of the CDR3 is TGTGCCAGCAGCTTAGACTTAAACATTCAGTACTTC.

The rearrangement joins TRBV4-3 to TRBJ1-4; weak D call: TRBD1 (6 bases). V lost 0 bases and J 12 bases, leaving 11 bases between the germline ends. CDR3 length equals 13 residues. CDR1 is LGHNA, CDR2 YSLEER, per germline. CDR3: CASSQDFNRELFF. The CDR3, as DNA: TGCGCCAGCAGCCAAGATTTCAACAGGGAACTGTTTTTT.

CDR3 sequence (DNA): TGTGCCAGCCTGGGATCCTACAATGAGCAGTTCTTC. Protein: CASLGSYNEQFF. The V gene is TRBV28, the J gene TRBJ2-1; no clear D. The V and J ends lost 8 bases and 1 base respectively, with 6 bases between them. This CDR3 has 12 amino acids. From germline, CDR1 is MDHEN and CDR2 SYDVKM.

The chain links TRBV9 to TRBJ2-2, with 12 bases aligning to TRBD2. The CDR3 covers 18 residues. Trimming cost V 3 bases and J 0 bases; bases outside gene matches: 6. Looked up from germline, CDR1 is SGDLS and CDR2 is YYNGEE. The CDR3 protein is CASSATSGGIANTGELFF. The CDR3, as DNA: TGTGCCAGCAGCGCCACTAGCGGGGGGATCGCGAACACCGGGGAGCTGTTTTTT.

The gene calls are TRBV10-3 and TRBJ2-7, with D perhaps TRBD1 (6 bases). The CDR3 extends over 14 amino acids. Germline V CDR1 and CDR2: ENHRY, SYGVKD. V shed 8 bases and J shed 2 bases, with 16 bases lying between them. In nucleotides, the CDR3 is TGTGCCATCGCAAAGACGACAGGCCCCTACGAGCAGTACTTC. This sequence encodes CAIAKTTGPYEQYF.

J is TRBJ2-3 and V is TRBV10-2, with 16 bases lining up with TRBD2. The trim removed 6 bases at V and 1 base at J, leaving 7 bases unmatched. The CDR3 is 18 amino acids. Germline V lookup: CDR1 WSHSY, CDR2 SAAADI. DNA of the CDR3: TGCGCCAGCAGAGCAACGGGACTAGCGGGGGGGCGCACAGATACGCAGTATTTT. The encoded protein is CASRATGLAGGRTDTQYF.

The chain couples TRBV6-1 to TRBJ2-7, with D perhaps TRBD2 (5 bases). There are 13 residues in the CDR3. CDR1 is MNHNS, CDR2 SASEGT, per germline. Trimming took off 1 base at V and 9 bases at J, with 13 bases between the two ends. CDR3 sequence reads: CASSEEDPGRQYF. CDR3 DNA: TGTGCCAGCAGTGAAGAGGACCCGGGGAGGCAGTACTTC.

The chain recombines TRBV9 with TRBJ1-2; TRBD1 matches 10 bases. The J segment lost 7 bases and the V segment lost 3 bases, leaving 6 bases of the junction unmatched. Germline V gene lookup returns CDR1 SGDLS and CDR2 YYNGEE. The CDR3 sequence is 14 residues long. The CDR3 DNA reads as TGTGCCAGCAGCGCGAAGACAGGGGGCCTTGGCTACACCTTC. It codes for CASSAKTGGLGYTF.

The rearrangement uses TRBV6-6 and TRBJ1-5; perhaps TRBD1 as D (6 bases). CDR3 length: 17 residues. Deletions cut 5 bases from V and 0 bases from J, with 17 bases between. Germline loops: CDR1 MNHNY, CDR2 SVGAGI (reference sequence). The CDR3 here is CASSPRVVQGSNQPQHF. CDR3 sequence (DNA): TGTGCCAGCAGTCCAAGGGTTGTACAGGGTAGCAATCAGCCCCAGCATTTT.

This chain joins TRBV18 and TRBJ1-2; no firm D call. The CDR3 runs 15 residues. Trimming took 0 bases from V and 2 from J, leaving 10 bases between them. CDR1 and CDR2 from the germline V gene are KGHSH and LQKENI. CDR3 sequence: CASSPPSVSNYGYTF. CDR3 DNA: TGTGCCAGCTCACCACCGTCCGTCTCGAACTATGGCTACACCTTC.

The chain joins TRBV7-3 to TRBJ2-1; D perhaps matches TRBD1 (6 bases). Germline V gives CDR1 SGHTA, CDR2 FQGTGA. The CDR3 is made up of 15 amino acids. Trimming took 3 bases from V and 1 from J, leaving 10 bases between them. CDR3 coding DNA: TGTGCCAGCAGCTTGGAAACAGGGTCCTACAATGAGCAGTTCTTC. It codes for CASSLETGSYNEQFF.

Written as DNA, the CDR3 is TGCGCCAGCAGCATATATGGGAGCTCCTACAATGAGCAGTTCTTC. Protein product: CASSIYGSSYNEQFF. The V and J genes are TRBV5-1 and TRBJ2-1; possible D gene TRBD2, 5 bases. This CDR3 has 15 residues. CDR1 SGHRS and CDR2 YFSETQ come from the germline V gene. V lost 4 bases to trimming and J lost 0 bases, with 11 bases between them.